Presented here are 8 T cell receptor beta chains from one specimen sequenced in a study of blood T cell repertoires in COVID-19 (dated by TCRdb to the early 2020s). The library was produced with the immunoSEQ multiplex PCR assay. TCRdb mirrors the immuneACCESS table, restricted to in-frame sequences. Some clones are absent from its copies; in checked studies, under half trace to an unresolved V gene, and the reason for the others is unknown. The sample profile shows about 49,000 clones; about 70% of them were found once. Jointly, the top ten make up 8.5% to 9% of the sample. The sequencing sample was made of peripheral blood. The receptors originated from a woman in her sixties or seventies with acute or convalescent COVID-19.

The chain couples TRBV7-2 to TRBJ2-7; TRBD1 agrees at 9 bases. CDR1 and CDR2 (germline): SGHTA, FQGNSA. J lost 1 base, V lost 5 bases, and 6 bases had no gene match. The CDR3 is 15 residues long. CDR3 DNA: TGTGCCAGCAGCCCCGGGACAGGGAGGTCCTACGAGCAGTACTTC. Translating gives CASSPGTGRSYEQYF.

The table lists this clone with many counts. This chain uses TRBV11-2 with TRBJ2-5, with TRBD2 matching over 7 bases. The CDR3 covers 14 residues. Germline assignment: CDR1 SGHAT and CDR2 FQNNGV. The V segment lost 0 bases and the J segment 6 bases; nucleotides outside the gene matches: 4. The CDR3 is CASSLDPSGQTQYF. The CDR3 DNA sequence: TGTGCCAGCAGCTTAGACCCTAGCGGACAGACCCAGTACTTC.

The table lists this clone with a few counts. A read error may produce the germline difference seen at one junction end. The chain recombines TRBV6-1 with TRBJ1-2, with TRBD1 matching 7 bases. Germline assignment: CDR1 MNHNS and CDR2 SASEGT. This CDR3 has 14 residues. As DNA, the CDR3 is TGTGCCAGCAGGGAAGACAGGGTTAGCTATGGCTACACCTTC. This gives the protein CASREDRVSYGYTF.

The V gene is TRBV5-1, the J gene TRBJ1-1; 7 bases match TRBD1. Germline-derived CDR1 and CDR2 are SGHRS and YFSETQ. The CDR3 has 14 amino acids. V lost 3 bases, J lost 2 bases, and 4 bases stayed unmatched. Here the CDR3 reads CASSWTGLNTEAFF. In nucleotides, the CDR3 is TGCGCCAGCAGCTGGACAGGTCTAAACACTGAAGCTTTCTTT.

V and J are TRBV10-3 and TRBJ2-1, with TRBD2 matching over 15 bases. The CDR3 sequence is 18 residues long. CDR1 and CDR2 from the germline V gene are ENHRY and SYGVKD. Losses at the gene ends were 4 bases for V and 1 base for J; bases not matched to a gene: 5. The CDR3 sequence is CAISGTSGRAISYNEQFF. CDR3 in DNA: TGTGCCATCAGTGGGACTAGCGGGAGGGCCATTTCCTACAATGAGCAGTTCTTC.

The V and J genes are TRBV11-2 and TRBJ2-1; possible D gene TRBD2, 7 bases. Per germline, CDR1 SGHAT and CDR2 FQNNGV. CDR3 length equals 14 residues. V lost 5 bases and J 6 bases, leaving 14 bases between the germline ends. As DNA, the CDR3 is TGTGCCAGCAGCCGGAGGGGGGGCGGCAATGAGCAGTTCTTC. It translates to CASSRRGGGNEQFF.

CDR3 DNA: TGTGCCAGCAGCTTAAGCGGGGGCGTCGAGCAGTACTTC. Encoded protein: CASSLSGGVEQYF. The chain links TRBV7-3 to TRBJ2-7, with a weak D call TRBD2 (7 bases). CDR1 is SGHTA, CDR2 FQGTGA, per germline. This CDR3 is built from 13 residues. V was trimmed by 1 base and J by 6 bases, leaving 10 bases between them.

The rearrangement links TRBV6-5 to TRBJ2-3, with 8 bases lining up with TRBD1. V was clipped by 6 bases and J by 3 bases; unmatched bases: 5. The CDR3 consists of 14 residues. Germline V gives CDR1 MNHEY, CDR2 SVGAGI. This chain's CDR3 is CASRQGVLTDTQYF. The CDR3, as DNA: TGTGCCAGCAGACAGGGGGTCTTGACAGATACGCAGTATTTT.